The subject of this entry is one T cell receptor beta chain. Its antigen is not known. This sample was taken from a study of blood T cells in healthy people across ages. General observations from the study: Estimates based on one million T cells were treated as lower bounds. Donors of long life had a larger count of naive CD4+ cells and greater diversity than aged donors.

Together with a sample-barcoded 5' primer, a J-beta primer mix was included in a second PCR lasting about 7 to 12 cycles. Each CDR3 protein gets one entry after TCRdb re-called the 5' RACE reads with MiXCR. The sample has approximately 790,000 distinct CDR3 sequences; roughly 60% are singletons. The source is a man aged 25 to 45 in good health. Sequenced sample: blood.

The CDR3 reads CASSLEVGGTEAFF. DNA for the CDR3: TGCGCCAGCAGCTTGGAAGTGGGGGGCACTGAAGCTTTCTTT. The V gene is TRBV5-1, the J gene TRBJ1-1; tentative D call: TRBD1 (5 bases). Germline V lookup: CDR1 SGHRS, CDR2 YFSETQ. V shed 0 bases and J shed 4 bases, with 10 bases lying between them. The CDR3 has 14 residues.